These 11 T cell receptor beta chains share one sample of origin, sequenced in a study of early T cells in non-severe SARS-CoV-2 infection. MiXCR, run by TCRdb on the 5' RACE reads, gives a single entry per CDR3 protein. The sample consists of over 25,000 distinct CDR3 sequences, roughly 4.7% of them appearing once. The sequenced sample consisted of whole blood. These receptors all stem from an adult who was a healthcare worker with PCR-confirmed SARS-CoV-2 infection or an uninfected control (not recorded which).

The rearrangement joins TRBV19 to TRBJ2-1, with 9 bases fitting TRBD1. The CDR3 spans 16 residues. The junction had 6 bases not matched to a gene; V was cut back by 4 bases and J by 2 bases. From germline, CDR1 is LNHDA and CDR2 SQIVND (reference sequence). CDR3 sequence reads: CASSTMRTGAYNEQFF. Here the CDR3 DNA reads TGTGCCAGTAGTACCATGAGGACAGGGGCCTACAATGAGCAGTTCTTC.

In its sample, this clonotype was seen many times. The chain combines TRBV6-2 or TRBV6-3 with TRBJ2-3, with D perhaps matching TRBD1 or TRBD2 (5 bases each). The germline V and J ends were trimmed by 4 bases and 3 bases, with 11 bases remaining between them. This CDR3 spans 14 amino acids. Germline CDR1 is MNHEY and CDR2 is SVGEGT. The CDR3 DNA is TGTGCCAGCAGTTTGGTCAGGGAGACAGATACGCAGTATTTT. This gives the protein CASSLVRETDTQYF.

This clonotype was detected ten times or more. This chain connects TRBV7-2 to TRBJ2-7; the D gene is possibly TRBD2 (5 bases). CDR3 length: 17 amino acids. Germline V gene data show CDR1 as SGHTA and CDR2 as FQGNSA. Trimming left V 4 bases short and J 3 bases short, with 22 bases between. The CDR3 coding sequence is TGTGCCAGCAGCTCGCCCCGCCCAAGCCGGGGAATCTACGAGCAGTACTTC. Its translation is CASSSPRPSRGIYEQYF.

This clonotype was seen ten or more times. The chain is built from TRBV7-2 and TRBJ1-1, with D perhaps matching TRBD1 (6 bases). V lost 2 bases to trimming and J lost 5 bases, with 12 bases between them. The CDR3 extends over 14 amino acids. Germline V gives CDR1 SGHTA, CDR2 FQGNSA. The CDR3 nucleotides are TGTGCCAGCAGCTTAAACAGGGTTTGGACTGAAGCTTTCTTT. Translation gives CASSLNRVWTEAFF.

The J gene is TRBJ1-2, the V gene TRBV20-1; 7 bases agree with TRBD1. Germline-derived CDR1 and CDR2 are DFQATT and SNEGSKA (reference sequence). The CDR3 length is 12 residues. With V trimmed by 7 bases and J by 3 bases, 5 bases remained unmatched. This chain's CDR3 is CSVSGGDYGYTF. In DNA, the CDR3 is TGCAGTGTATCAGGGGGGGACTATGGCTACACCTTC.

This clonotype showed up many times. The rearrangement joins TRBV6-2 or TRBV6-3 to TRBJ2-5; possibly TRBD2 for D (7 bases). This CDR3 region has 15 residues. Trimming shortened V by 3 bases and J by 2 bases, and 13 bases separated the two germline ends. CDR1 and CDR2 from the germline V gene are MNHEY and SVGEGT. CDR3 region: CASSYSRGTQETQYF. CDR3 nucleotides: TGTGCCAGCAGTTATTCGCGGGGGACACAAGAGACCCAGTACTTC.

This clonotype was recorded many times. The rearrangement links TRBV29-1 to TRBJ1-4; a possible D gene is TRBD1 (6 bases). This CDR3 comprises 13 residues. Germline CDR1 and CDR2: SQVTM and ANQGSEA. The germline V and J ends were trimmed by 6 bases and 3 bases, with 11 bases remaining between them. CDR3 region: CSVQRGANEKLFF. For the CDR3, the DNA is TGCAGCGTCCAAAGGGGGGCTAATGAAAAACTGTTTTTT. The full variable domain, its missing parts supplied by reference TRBV29-1 and TRBJ1-4, is SAVISQKPSRDICQRGTSLTIQCQVDSQVTMMFWYRQQPGQSLTLIATANQGSEATYESGFVIDKFPISRPNLTFSTLTVSNMSPEDSSIYLCSVQRGANEKLFFGSGTQLSVL.

This clonotype came up a few times. A single base separates this from a much larger clone, so it may be a read error. CDR3 sequence: CSAREVCFLSQNF. DNA of the CDR3: TGCAGTGCTAGAGAAGTCTGTTTCTTGTCCCAGAACTTC. The genes are TRBV20-1 and TRBJ2-7; no definite D call. The CDR3 consists of 13 residues. Germline CDR1 reads DFQATT; CDR2 reads SNEGSKA (reference sequence).

This clonotype was counted ten times or more. This chain connects TRBV20-1 to TRBJ2-3, with D possibly being TRBD1 (6 bases). The germline V gene has CDR1 DFQATT and CDR2 SNEGSKA (reference sequence). Trimming took off 7 bases at V and 1 base at J, with 12 bases between the two ends. This CDR3 region has 13 residues. The chain's CDR3 is CSVGGVGTDTQYF. The CDR3 DNA reads TGCAGTGTTGGGGGCGTCGGCACAGATACGCAGTATTTT.

The chain carries TRBV6-2 or TRBV6-3 and TRBJ2-7; D uncertain. The CDR3 loop spans 14 amino acids. CDR1 is MNHEY and CDR2 is SVGEGT in the germline V gene. V was cut by 2 bases and J by 2 bases, with 10 bases left in between. Here the CDR3 reads CASSYRAGPYEQYF. The CDR3 coding sequence is TGTGCCAGCAGTTACCGGGCAGGACCCTACGAGCAGTACTTC.

This clonotype was detected only a few times. One end of the junction fails to match germline, which may point to a read error. The DNA for the CDR3 is TGCAGTGCTCCCCTTGGAGTAGGAGAGCCCCAGTACTTC. Protein: CSAPLGVGEPQYF. The chain recombines TRBV20-1 with TRBJ2-5; unclear D gene. The CDR3 totals 13 residues. Germline CDR1 reads DFQATT; CDR2 reads SNEGSKA (reference sequence).